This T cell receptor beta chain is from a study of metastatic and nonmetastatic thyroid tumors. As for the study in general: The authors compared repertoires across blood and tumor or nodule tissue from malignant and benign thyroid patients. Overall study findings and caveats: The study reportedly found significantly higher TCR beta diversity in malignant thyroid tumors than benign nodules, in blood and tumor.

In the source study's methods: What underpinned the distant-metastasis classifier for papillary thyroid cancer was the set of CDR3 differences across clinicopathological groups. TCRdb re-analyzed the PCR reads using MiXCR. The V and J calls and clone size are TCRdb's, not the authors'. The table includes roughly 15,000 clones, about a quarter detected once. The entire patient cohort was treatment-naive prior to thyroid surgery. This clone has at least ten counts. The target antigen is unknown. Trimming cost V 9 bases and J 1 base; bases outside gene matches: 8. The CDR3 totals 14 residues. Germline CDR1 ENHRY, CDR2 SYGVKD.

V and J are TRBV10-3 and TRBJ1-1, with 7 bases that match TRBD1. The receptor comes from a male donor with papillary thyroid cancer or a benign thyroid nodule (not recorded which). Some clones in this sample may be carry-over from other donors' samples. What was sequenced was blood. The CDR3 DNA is TGTGCCATAGCCGCGGGACAGTCGAACACTGAAGCTTTCTTT. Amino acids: CAIAAGQSNTEAFF.